This record looks at one T cell receptor beta chain sequence and its context. The entry originates in a study of human T cells and chemical hapten exposure. Via MiXCR, TCRdb re-called the RACE reads, giving one row per CDR3 protein. This table holds about 380,000 distinct CDR3 sequences, about 6.9% found once. The time point is: patch test 2, 6 weeks after DPC sensitization. As to treatment: therapeutic diphenylcyclopropenone sensitization with weekly scalp DPC. The template was total RNA from unfractionated whole blood. Losses at the gene ends were 5 bases for V and 10 bases for J; bases not matched to a gene: 12. Germline V CDR1 and CDR2: SGHTA, FQGNSA. The CDR3 totals 14 residues.

This clonotype was sampled from a woman aged 18-30 years with alopecia areata. Some clones in this sample may be carry-over from other donors' samples. The source material was whole blood, sampled in connection with sensitization to the hapten diphenylcyclopropenone (DPC). The gene calls are TRBV7-2 and TRBJ2-5; TRBD2 matches at 8 bases. The CDR3 DNA sequence: TGTGCCAGCAGCCCCACCAAGGTTAGCGGGGACCAGTACTTC. This encodes CASSPTKVSGDQYF. Based on the CDR3 plus reference TRBV7-2 and TRBJ2-5, the full variable domain is GAGVSQSPSNKVTEKGKDVELRCDPISGHTALYWYRQSLGQGLEFLIYFQGNSAPDKSGLPSDRFSAERTGGSVSTLTIQRTQQEDSAVYLCASSPTKVSGDQYFGPGTRLLVL.